This T cell receptor beta chain comes out of a study of blood T cell repertoires in COVID-19. The sample holds a few counts of this clone. This CDR3 is built from 14 residues. J was trimmed by 8 bases and V by 1 base; bases with no gene match: 6. CDR1 is LNHDA, CDR2 SQIVND, per germline (reference sequence). Measured with immunoSEQ multiplex PCR; TCRdb has only the in-frame clones, and not every one. The sample lists roughly 200,000 clones, about 83% occurring once. The J gene is TRBJ1-2, the V gene TRBV19; 8 nucleotides match TRBD1. The clonotype was recovered from a woman between 18 and 30 years old who had recovered from COVID-19. Sequenced material: peripheral blood. For the CDR3, the DNA is TGTGCCAGTAGTATAGGGACAGGGAATAACGGCTACACCTTC. It specifies CASSIGTGNNGYTF.